The 22 T cell receptor beta chains in this list originate from one sample, sequenced in a study of beta chain features in type 1 diabetes. The entirety of the isolated RNA underwent reverse transcription, so expressed TCRB transcripts were sequenced. The protocol was immunoSEQ multiplex PCR, while the TCRdb copy is restricted to in-frame clones and leaves out a portion. Here the sample spans under 550,000 clones, about 10% being singletons. Material: naive CD4+ T cells from blood. Receptors were obtained from a woman between 18 and 29 years old in good health.

V gene TRBV4-1 combines with J gene TRBJ1-5; D not resolved. Looked up from germline, CDR1 is MGHRA and CDR2 is YSYEKL. The CDR3 is 15 residues long. Deletions cut 0 bases from V and 9 bases from J, with 15 bases between. The CDR3 coding sequence is TGCGCCAGCAGCCAAGATCGCCTCATTTGGAGGCCCCAGCATTTT. This codes for CASSQDRLIWRPQHF.

This clone was detected only a few times. V is TRBV5-4 and J is TRBJ1-3; D might be TRBD1 (5 bases). Trimming removed 4 bases at V and 3 bases at J, with 17 bases between. Looked up from germline, CDR1 is SGHNT and CDR2 is YYREEE (reference sequence). The CDR3 has 16 residues. This CDR3 is CASSARPGPHGNTIYF. As DNA, the CDR3 is TGTGCCAGCAGCGCACGACCGGGACCTCATGGAAACACCATATATTTT. Full variable domain (missing parts from reference TRBV5-4 and TRBJ1-3): ETGVTQSPTHLIKTRGQQVTLRCSSQSGHNTVSWYQQALGQGPQFIFQYYREEENGRGNFPPRFSGLQFPNYSSELNVNALELDDSALYLCASSARPGPHGNTIYFGEGSWLTVV.

V gene TRBV19 combines with J gene TRBJ2-7; TRBD2 might be the D (6 bases). CDR1 LNHDA and CDR2 SQIVND come from the germline V gene (reference sequence). Trimming took off 7 bases at V and 2 bases at J, with 18 bases between the two ends. This CDR3 region has 15 residues. The CDR3 spells CASKWGSGGAYEQYF. The DNA of the CDR3 is TGTGCCAGTAAATGGGGCAGCGGAGGGGCCTACGAGCAGTACTTC.

The V gene is TRBV7-2, the J gene TRBJ2-1, with 8 positions matching TRBD1. The CDR3 extends over 15 amino acids. The trim removed 5 bases at V and 0 bases at J, leaving 3 bases unmatched. CDR1 and CDR2 from the germline V gene are SGHTA and FQGNSA. CDR3 residues: CASSQGASSYNEQFF. CDR3 bases: TGTGCCAGCAGCCAGGGGGCGAGCTCCTACAATGAGCAGTTCTTC.

The V and J genes are TRBV20-1 and TRBJ2-7, with D unclear. The length of the CDR3 is 11 residues. CDR1 and CDR2 (germline): DFQATT, SNEGSKA (reference sequence). The V end lost 4 bases, the J end lost 5 bases, and 9 bases lay between the germline ends. DNA of the CDR3: TGCAGTGCTAAGGTGGCCAACGAGCAGTACGTC. As protein: CSAKVANEQYV.

The CDR3 DNA follows: TGTGCCAGCAGCCCTAGGGGGGACAGGGCGAGGAATGAGCAGTTCTTC. Its translation: CASSPRGDRARNEQFF. V is TRBV9 and J is TRBJ2-1; 9 bases are a match to TRBD1. Germline trimming cut 4 bases from V and 7 bases from J; bases unmatched to any gene: 12. Germline CDR1 is SGDLS and CDR2 is YYNGEE. CDR3 length equals 16 residues.

The gene calls are TRBV7-2 and TRBJ2-1; D unresolved. V dropped 5 bases and J dropped 5 bases, with 10 bases sitting between them. The germline V gene encodes CDR1 SGHTA and CDR2 FQGNSA. The CDR3 is made up of 13 amino acids. In DNA form, the CDR3 reads TGTGCCAGCAGCCCAGACCCGGACAATGAGCAGTTCTTC. This gives the protein CASSPDPDNEQFF.

The V call is TRBV4-2, the J call TRBJ2-5; TRBD2 aligns across 7 bases. The length of the CDR3 is 15 residues. Per the germline V gene, CDR1 is LGHNA and CDR2 is YNFKEQ. The ends lost 5 bases at V and 4 bases at J; junction bases unmatched: 10. The CDR3 DNA sequence: TGTGCCAGCAGCTACGGGAGGAGGGTTCGAGAGACCCAGTACTTC. Its protein is CASSYGRRVRETQYF.

This clone was recorded a few times. The genes are TRBV13 and TRBJ1-3; perhaps TRBD1 as D (6 bases). Per the germline V gene, CDR1 is PRHDT and CDR2 is FYEKMQ (reference sequence). V gave up 5 bases and J gave up 4 bases, with 12 bases separating them. The CDR3 loop spans 14 amino acids. CDR3 bases: TGTGCCAGCAGCGAAACAGGGTCCGGAAACACCATATATTTT. Residues: CASSETGSGNTIYF.

The chain carries TRBV7-9 and TRBJ2-1; a possible D gene is TRBD1 (5 bases). Trimming left V 0 bases short and J 11 bases short, with 17 bases between. The V gene's germline CDR1 is SEHNR and CDR2 FQNEAQ (reference sequence). The CDR3 covers 15 residues. CDR3 DNA sequence: TGTGCCAGCAGCTTAGCAGACAGACGAGCTATTAAGCAGTTCTTC. This gives the protein CASSLADRRAIKQFF. The complete variable domain, with remaining parts taken from reference TRBV7-9 and TRBJ2-1, reads DTGVSQNPRHKITKRGQNVTFRCDPISEHNRLYWYRQTLGQGPEFLTYFQNEAQLEKSRLLSDRFSAERPKGSFSTLEIQRTEQGDSAMYLCASSLADRRAIKQFFGPGTRLTVL.

This clone was counted many times. The CDR3 sequence is CASSTSVGIQYF. Written as DNA, the CDR3 is TGTGCCAGCAGCACCTCCGTAGGCATTCAGTACTTC. The chain couples TRBV2 to TRBJ2-4; D gene ambiguous. The germline V gene encodes CDR1 SNHLY and CDR2 FYNNEI. V gave up 6 bases and J gave up 9 bases, with 12 bases separating them. The length of the CDR3 is 12 residues.

The chain employs TRBV7-3 and TRBJ2-3; no reliable D call. Trimming stripped 5 bases from V and 5 bases from J, with 14 bases between. The CDR3 extends over 14 amino acids. The germline V gene encodes CDR1 SGHTA and CDR2 FQGTGA. This CDR3 is CASSPAVEEDTQYF. CDR3 coding DNA: TGTGCCAGCAGCCCGGCGGTAGAAGAAGATACGCAGTATTTT.

This clone was counted only a few times. The V gene is TRBV25-1, the J gene TRBJ2-7; 10 bases agree with TRBD2. This CDR3 contains 14 residues. V gave up 4 bases and J gave up 4 bases; unmatched junction bases: 4. The germline gives CDR1 MGHDK, CDR2 SYGVNS. The CDR3 DNA is TGTGCCAGCAGTGTGGCTAGCGGGAGATACGAGCAGTACTTC. Its translation: CASSVASGRYEQYF.

This clone has only a few counts. The V and J genes are TRBV4-1 and TRBJ2-7; TRBD2 matches 8 bases. CDR1 is MGHRA and CDR2 is YSYEKL in the germline V gene. This CDR3 is 15 amino acids long. J was trimmed by 0 bases and V by 1 base; bases with no gene match: 2. The DNA of the CDR3 is TGCGCCAGCAGCCAAGTGGGACTAGTCTCCTACGAGCAGTACTTC. This gives the protein CASSQVGLVSYEQYF.

The chain recombines TRBV11-2 with TRBJ2-1, with TRBD2 as a possible D gene (6 bases). The CDR3 contains 16 residues. Per germline, CDR1 SGHAT and CDR2 FQNNGV. Trimming took off 4 bases at V and 4 bases at J, with 17 bases between the two ends. In DNA, the CDR3 is TGTGCCAGCAGCTCCTTCCGTGGGACTGAATACAATGAGCAGTTCTTC. As protein: CASSSFRGTEYNEQFF. The full variable domain, completed using reference TRBV11-2 and TRBJ2-1, is EAGVAQSPRYKIIEKRQSVAFWCNPISGHATLYWYQQILGQGPKLLIQFQNNGVVDDSQLPKDRFSAERLKGVDSTLKIQPAKLEDSAVYLCASSSFRGTEYNEQFFGPGTRLTVL.

V usage is TRBV2 and J usage is TRBJ2-3, with a possible D match to TRBD1 (6 bases). V was trimmed by 6 bases and J by 4 bases, leaving 17 bases between them. Germline lookup yields CDR1 SNHLY and CDR2 FYNNEI. The CDR3 spans 15 residues. The CDR3 loop reads CASRGLRGKSDTQYF. Here the CDR3 DNA reads TGTGCCAGCAGGGGGCTTAGGGGGAAGTCAGATACGCAGTATTTT.

Only a few counts were recorded for this clone. V and J are TRBV15 and TRBJ1-5; D is ambiguous. Germline CDR1 and CDR2: LNHNV and YYDKDF (reference sequence). V gave up 1 base and J gave up 9 bases, with 16 bases separating them. This CDR3 spans 15 amino acids. CDR3 in amino acids: CATSRGPSAMGPQHF. The DNA for the CDR3 is TGTGCCACCAGCAGAGGACCTTCGGCGATGGGGCCCCAGCATTTT.

There are a few counts of this clone. The V and J genes are TRBV7-6 and TRBJ1-6; tentatively, D is TRBD1 (6 bases). Germline V lookup: CDR1 SGHVS, CDR2 FNYEAQ. The length of the CDR3 is 16 residues. The ends were cut back, 1 base at V and 5 bases at J, with 12 bases in the middle. In DNA form, the CDR3 reads TGTGCCAGCAGCTTAGTGGGGGGCGGCGATAATTCACCCCTCCACTTT. It yields the protein CASSLVGGGDNSPLHF. Supplemented by reference TRBV7-6 and TRBJ1-6, the full variable domain reads GAGVSQSPRYKVTKRGQDVALRCDPISGHVSLYWYRQALGQGPEFLTYFNYEAQQDKSGLPNDRFSAERPEGSISTLTIQRTEQRDSAMYRCASSLVGGGDNSPLHFGNGTRLTVT.

The chain employs TRBV7-2 and TRBJ2-1; D uncertain. The CDR3 is 15 residues long. Trimming took off 5 bases at V and 0 bases at J, with 11 bases between the two ends. The germline gives CDR1 SGHTA, CDR2 FQGNSA. This CDR3 is CASSRDHSSYNEQFF. CDR3 in DNA: TGTGCCAGCAGCAGAGACCATAGCTCCTACAATGAGCAGTTCTTC.

This sequence joins TRBV30 and TRBJ2-3; weak D call: TRBD2 (5 bases). Germline V CDR1 and CDR2: GTSNPN, SVGIG (reference sequence). This CDR3 has 15 amino acids. Trimming cost V 1 base and J 3 bases, with 14 bases left between them. CDR3 sequence (DNA): TGTGCCTGGAGTGATCTAGCAGTTCCTACAGATACGCAGTATTTT. Protein: CAWSDLAVPTDTQYF.

The gene calls are TRBV5-1 and TRBJ2-5; D is uncertain. This CDR3 region has 13 residues. Trimming removed 0 bases at V and 9 bases at J, with 12 bases between. CDR1 is SGHRS and CDR2 is YFSETQ in the germline V gene. The CDR3 DNA sequence: TGCGCCAGCAGCTTGGCCCTCCGGACGGCCCAGTACTTC. This gives the protein CASSLALRTAQYF.

This clone was counted a few times. The rearrangement links TRBV6-6 to TRBJ2-1; 7 nucleotides match TRBD2. V dropped 4 bases and J dropped 0; count of bases not matched to a gene: 6. CDR1 is MNHNY, CDR2 SVGAGI, per germline (reference sequence). The length of the CDR3 is 16 residues. Written as DNA, the CDR3 is TGTGCCAGCAGTTCGACTAGCATTACCTCCTACAATGAGCAGTTCTTC. Amino acids: CASSSTSITSYNEQFF.